The 20 T cell receptor beta chains in this list originate from one sample, sequenced in a study of regulatory T cells in long-lasting Graves disease. Time point specified: newly diagnosed GD, antithyroid drugs for less than 3 months. RNA from PBMCs was the source of the TCR library. CDR3-region Arm-PCR and iRepertoire HTBI primers produced the TCR beta libraries. TCRdb analysed the multiplex PCR reads with MiXCR anew, one entry per CDR3 protein. The data contain fewer than 650,000 distinct CDR3 sequences, about 16% of them seen just once; the ten biggest clones take up around 18%. The same specimen was also included in a second study, on T cells in Graves' hyperthyroidism and ophthalmopathy.

The input for sequencing was peripheral blood mononuclear cells (PBMCs), taken at new diagnosis, from a patient treated with antithyroid drugs. These receptors all stem from a woman in her 30s with Graves disease.

This clonotype was counted between two and nine times. The chain joins TRBV3-1 to TRBJ2-1; 9 bases align to TRBD2. V gave up 5 bases and J gave up 9 bases; unmatched junction bases: 8. This CDR3 contains 14 residues. Per the germline V gene, CDR1 is LGHDT and CDR2 is YNNKEL (reference sequence). The DNA of the CDR3 is TGTGCCAGCAGCACGAGCGGGAGGAACGGTGAGCAGTTCTTC. The encoded protein is CASSTSGRNGEQFF.

This clonotype has a count of ten or more. V usage is TRBV7-2 and J usage is TRBJ2-7; D gene ambiguous. The CDR3 has 14 residues. Trimming cost V 1 base and J 3 bases, with 10 bases left between them. In germline, CDR1 is SGHTA, CDR2 FQGNSA. The chain's CDR3 is CASSLVPASYEQYF. The CDR3, as DNA: TGTGCCAGCAGCTTAGTGCCAGCCAGCTACGAGCAGTACTTC.

There are a few counts of this clonotype. This chain joins TRBV2 and TRBJ2-6, with no clear D. Germline V gene sequence: CDR1 SNHLY, CDR2 FYNNEI. V was shortened by 5 bases and J by 3 bases, with 11 bases between the two germline ends. CDR3 length: 15 residues. Written as DNA, the CDR3 is TGTGCCAGCAGTAGAGAGGAAATTGGGGCCAACGTCCTGACTTTC. It yields the protein CASSREEIGANVLTF.

This clonotype has at least ten counts. The chain joins TRBV29-1 to TRBJ2-5, with 13 bases identical to TRBD2. V lost 4 bases and J lost 0; bases outside the gene matches: 5. Germline values: CDR1 SQVTM, CDR2 ANQGSEA. The CDR3 runs 16 residues. The CDR3 spells CSVARGTSGNQETQYF. CDR3 sequence (DNA): TGCAGCGTTGCCAGGGGGACTAGCGGGAACCAAGAGACCCAGTACTTC.

This clonotype was seen repeatedly, ten times or more. The gene calls are TRBV5-1 and TRBJ1-1; 10 bases match TRBD1. Germline-derived CDR1 and CDR2 are SGHRS and YFSETQ. Unmatched junction bases numbered 2, after V lost 2 bases and J lost 1 base. CDR3 length equals 15 residues. CDR3: CASSFRQGANTEAFF. In nucleotides, the CDR3 is TGCGCCAGCAGCTTCCGACAGGGGGCGAACACTGAAGCTTTCTTT.

This clonotype showed up many times. This chain uses TRBV2 with TRBJ2-1, with D hard to call. This CDR3 contains 11 residues. Trimming left V 3 bases short and J 13 bases short, with 10 bases between. The germline V gene encodes CDR1 SNHLY and CDR2 FYNNEI. For the CDR3, the DNA is TGTGCCAGCAGTGAGGACCCAGATCAGTTCTTC. It codes for CASSEDPDQFF.

This clonotype was counted at least ten times. The gene calls are TRBV6-1 and TRBJ1-4, with TRBD1 matching over 9 bases. This CDR3 has 17 amino acids. Germline values: CDR1 MNHNS, CDR2 SASEGT. J was trimmed by 0 bases and V by 6 bases; bases with no gene match: 8. The CDR3 DNA follows: TGTGCCAGCAGGTTACAGGGGGCGTTTGCAACTAATGAAAAACTGTTTTTT. It translates to CASRLQGAFATNEKLFF.

There are many counts of this clonotype. The chain couples TRBV20-1 to TRBJ2-1, with D hard to call. This CDR3 has 16 amino acids. Germline loops: CDR1 DFQATT, CDR2 SNEGSKA (reference sequence). Trimming shortened V by 3 bases and J by 7 bases, and 22 bases separated the two germline ends. In DNA, the CDR3 is TGCAGTGCTAGTGGATTGTACAGCCGGAAGGCAAATGAGCAGTTCTTC. It yields the protein CSASGLYSRKANEQFF.

This clonotype was seen ten or more times. CDR3 nucleotides: TGCGCCAGCAGCTTGGCCGGACGGAAACTAAACTATGGCTACACCTTC. Protein product: CASSLAGRKLNYGYTF. This rearrangement joins TRBV5-1 to TRBJ1-2; D gene ambiguous. The CDR3 length is 16 residues. CDR1 and CDR2 from the germline V gene are SGHRS and YFSETQ. V was cut by 0 bases and J by 2 bases, with 14 bases left in between.

This clonotype was found a few times. The chain combines TRBV20-1 with TRBJ2-5; TRBD2 agrees at 10 bases. The CDR3 has 13 residues. The germline gives CDR1 DFQATT, CDR2 SNEGSKA (reference sequence). The junction had 3 bases not matched to a gene; V was cut back by 1 base and J by 7 bases. The CDR3 reads CSARVASGGTQYF. The CDR3 region has the DNA TGCAGTGCTAGAGTAGCTAGCGGGGGGACCCAGTACTTC.

The CDR3: CASSRDGGTDTQYF. CDR3 in DNA: TGTGCCAGCAGCCGGGACGGGGGCACAGATACGCAGTATTTT. The chain links TRBV7-9 to TRBJ2-3; D possibly matches TRBD1 or TRBD2 (5 bases each). Deletions cut 5 bases from V and 1 base from J, with 10 bases between. Germline lookup yields CDR1 SEHNR and CDR2 FQNEAQ (reference sequence). The CDR3 contains 14 residues.

This clonotype was observed many times. V and J are TRBV10-1 and TRBJ2-7; the D gene is possibly TRBD2 (5 bases). Germline values: CDR1 WNHNN, CDR2 SYGVQD (reference sequence). The CDR3 is 14 residues long. V lost 4 bases, J lost 3 bases, and 13 bases lay in between. The CDR3: CASSGGGSRYEQYF. The CDR3 DNA reads TGCGCCAGCAGTGGAGGTGGGAGTCGCTACGAGCAGTACTTC.

This chain links TRBV28 with TRBJ2-7; D may be TRBD1 or TRBD2 (5 bases each). The V end was cut by 8 bases, the J end by 6 bases, with 23 bases between. Germline CDR1 is MDHEN and CDR2 is SYDVKM. This CDR3 spans 15 amino acids. This CDR3 is CASSAQDSTRREQYF. The CDR3 coding sequence is TGTGCCAGCTCGGCACAGGACTCAACTCGGCGCGAGCAGTACTTC.

In regard to this clonotype: The junction departs from the called germline gene at one end, perhaps through a read error. The J gene is TRBJ2-7, the V gene TRBV7-8; TRBD2 agrees at 13 bases. Germline V gene sequence: CDR1 SGHVS, CDR2 FQNEAQ. This CDR3 comprises 16 residues. The CDR3 here is CASSFRTSGSSFEQYF. In DNA form, the CDR3 reads TGTGCCAGCAGCTTTCGGACTAGCGGGAGCTCCTTCGAGCAGTACTTC.

This clonotype came up many times. V and J are TRBV12-3 or TRBV12-4 and TRBJ1-4; D perhaps matches TRBD1 (5 bases). This CDR3 region has 14 residues. The ends were cut back, 2 bases at V and 12 bases at J, with 16 bases in the middle. For the CDR3, the DNA is TGTGCCAGCAGTTTAACCGCAGGGAAGGTAGAACTGTTTTTT. This codes for CASSLTAGKVELFF.

This clonotype was recorded at least ten times. The J gene is TRBJ2-7, the V gene TRBV4-1; perhaps TRBD1 as D (6 bases). The V end lost 4 bases, the J end lost 2 bases, and 18 bases lay between the germline ends. This CDR3 comprises 16 residues. CDR1 and CDR2 from the germline V gene are MGHRA and YSYEKL. The CDR3 is CASSLSGEQGAYEQYF. CDR3 nucleotides: TGCGCCAGCAGCCTAAGTGGGGAACAGGGTGCCTACGAGCAGTACTTC.

The chain employs TRBV28 and TRBJ2-7; a weak D match, TRBD1 (6 bases). CDR3 size: 14 residues. Trimming took off 3 bases at V and 3 bases at J, with 12 bases between the two ends. Germline V lookup: CDR1 MDHEN, CDR2 SYDVKM. CDR3 region: CASSFNGQLYEQYF. CDR3 nucleotide sequence: TGTGCCAGCAGTTTCAATGGACAGCTCTACGAGCAGTACTTC.

This clonotype was counted at least ten times. This sequence joins TRBV20-1 and TRBJ2-2; 8 bases map to TRBD1. The V segment lost 1 base and the J segment 1 base; nucleotides outside the gene matches: 2. The CDR3 length is 15 residues. Germline CDR1 DFQATT, CDR2 SNEGSKA (reference sequence). The CDR3 here is CSARAGTGNTGELFF. CDR3 DNA sequence: TGCAGTGCTAGAGCCGGGACAGGGAACACCGGGGAGCTGTTTTTT.

This chain links TRBV10-3 with TRBJ2-5, with unresolved D. Germline loops: CDR1 ENHRY, CDR2 SYGVKD. V was shortened by 8 bases and J by 2 bases, with 9 bases between the two germline ends. The CDR3 contains 12 residues. The CDR3 region has the DNA TGTGCCATCTCGAATCAGCAAGAGACCCAGTACTTC. This gives the protein CAISNQQETQYF.

This clonotype has a count of ten or more. The V gene is TRBV2, the J gene TRBJ1-2; weak D call: TRBD1 (5 bases). Trimming left V 7 bases short and J 7 bases short, with 13 bases between. The CDR3 is 12 amino acids. The germline V gene encodes CDR1 SNHLY and CDR2 FYNNEI. The CDR3 DNA is TGTGCCAGCACACGGGGGGGAAGTGGCTACACCTTC. The encoded protein is CASTRGGSGYTF. The variable domain in full, completed from reference TRBV2 and TRBJ1-2, reads EPEVTQTPSHQVTQMGQEVILRCVPISNHLYFYWYRQILGQKVEFLVSFYNNEISEKSEIFDDQFSVERPDGSNFTLKIRSTKLEDSAMYFCASTRGGSGYTFGSGTRLTVV.